This T cell receptor beta chain was recovered during a study of shared clonotypes between healthy human individuals (dated by TCRdb to 2019 to 2021). For the study in its entirety: The cohort comprised a couple of women and a few men aged 18 to 49 years. For each donor, CD4 naive and CD4 memory were each given three plates, CD8 naive was given two plates, and CD8 memory was given one plate. To estimate repertoire size and how much clonotypes are shared between individuals, the study performed deep sequencing of blood TCR repertoires from a handful of healthy adults. Libraries were prepared and TCR repertoires were sequenced by different laboratories using diverse techniques, in order to increase sequencing depth and limit assay-specific biases. Per donor, leukapheresis produced somewhere between about 0.8 and 9 billion PBMCs.

The donors were healthy, HIV-negative adults who had no recently reported acute infections or vaccinations. Every donor was a Caucasian adult residing in Nashville, Tennessee, USA. CD4+ T cells were enriched by magnetic negative selection, after which naive cells were positively selected on CD45RA and the negative fraction was taken as the memory subset. Blood was collected by leukapheresis, and PBMCs were isolated by Ficoll-Histopaque density gradient centrifugation and then cryopreserved in liquid nitrogen vapor phase. Purity and quantity of every magnetically sorted T cell population were checked by analytical flow cytometry. Genomic DNA was isolated from each sorted fraction and quantified by UV absorbance on a Nanodrop 2000c. What the research found in general, with its limitations: Incomplete sequencing was indicated by rarefaction of sorted-subset datasets, despite the large sequencing depth. Because the study included only a small number of donors, the genetic and exposure-history diversity represented was limited. Sampling was restricted to blood, and TCR repertoires in tissues likely differ from the TCR repertoires found in blood. Higher generation probabilities were observed for clonotypes shared by all four sorted-subset donors than for non-shared clonotypes. Estimated clonotype richness was generally larger for naive than for memory subsets. Across a handful of donors, 4.5% to 6.5% of naive CD4, 3.5% of naive CD8, 2.3% of memory CD4, and roughly 0.4% of memory CD8 clonotypes were shared. Based on pairwise subsampling, the degree of clonotype sharing among donors was expected to be affected by sequencing depth.

From the cysteine up to the phenylalanine, the CDR3 has a length of 15 residues. Only CDR3 DNA is held: 45 bases, read in frame from base 1. Germline trimming amounts to 2 bases on V and 6 bases on J, with 9 as the count of junction bases outside the gene matches. From a lookup of the germline V gene (reference sequence), CDR1 and CDR2 are SEHNR and FQNEAQ. Using the deep immunoSEQ assay, TCR CDR3 regions were amplified from genomic DNA by multiplex PCR. Genomic DNA extracted from each cell subset was distributed evenly over all wells of several immunoSEQ 96-well plates, and each plate served as one replicate. For sorted subsets, around 0.2 ug of genomic DNA, equivalent to 25,000 to 30,000 T cell genomes, went into each replicate PCR. Purified libraries were quantified with a Qubit 3.0 fluorometer, sized on a Bioanalyzer 2100, and re-quantified with the KAPA Library Quantification kit. A separate single-read 150-cycle Illumina NextSeq 550 flow cell was used to sequence each immunoSEQ 96-well plate. The authors' pipeline ran thus. Because the immunoSEQ output included only junctional sequences and no quality scores, the filtering could not be the same as the filtering used for full-length reads. To assign V/J genes and CDR3, sequences were annotated against IMGT germline references using PyIR, a Python wrapper for IgBLAST v1.9. Any read was removed if the V/J assignment was weak (E-value above 1e-6), the CDR3 was missing, or the read contained stop codons, out-of-frame junctions, or ambiguous translated residues. A V3J clonotype was defined by an identical inferred V gene, J gene, and CDR3 amino acid sequence. The percentage overlap between two repertoires was calculated by dividing the number of shared unique clonotypes by the size of the smaller repertoire. Richness of each repertoire was evaluated using RTK rarefaction, the Chao1 estimator, and Recon v2.1 estimates of unobserved clonotypes. Generation probabilities for all TCRbeta clonotypes obtained by the gDNA method from a handful of donors were computed using OLGA. What TCRdb holds here is the immuneACCESS table cut down to in-frame rearrangements. Part of the clones is not present; checked against another copy, under half of the missing clones reflect an unresolved V gene, and the others are unexplained. That table furnishes V, J and clone size, whereas the DNA furnished D and trimming. For this sample the table gives under 2.5 million clones, of which approximately 90% were detected only once. The biggest ten clones account for 0.37% of the sample.

Comments on this clone: The antigen it recognizes is unknown. No clone much larger than this one lies a single base away; base qualities are absent.

The sequence was collected from a man between 18 and 29 years old in good health. Some clones in this sample may be carry-over from other donors' samples. The V gene is TRBV7-9 and the J gene is TRBJ2-7; TRBD1 aligns with 8 central bases. Sequencing was performed on naive CD4+ T cells from PBMCs. The cell subset or site label corresponds to: CD45RA+ positively selected. The CDR3 protein sequence reads: CASSLRDRNRLEQYF. The nucleotide sequence reads as follows: TGTGCCAGCAGCTTAAGGGACAGGAACCGCCTCGAGCAGTACTTC. With the portions outside the CDR3 filled from the reference TRBV7-9 and TRBJ2-7 genes, the complete variable region becomes DTGVSQNPRHKITKRGQNVTFRCDPISEHNRLYWYRQTLGQGPEFLTYFQNEAQLEKSRLLSDRFSAERPKGSFSTLEIQRTEQGDSAMYLCASSLRDRNRLEQYFGPGTRLTVT.